This TCR beta chain emerged from a study of control samples from healthy donors and cancer patients. The CDR3 is made up of 13 amino acids. The ends were cut back, 6 bases at V and 4 bases at J, with 12 bases in the middle. Profiled with immunoSEQ multiplex PCR; TCRdb holds only in-frame clones, not every one. This sample carries tens of thousands of clones, 93% of them seen once, and the ten largest clones take roughly 1.3%. The sequence came from a woman between 40 and 50 years old with lung cancer. The chain recombines TRBV12-3 or TRBV12-4 with TRBJ1-1, with no clear D. The sequenced material came from PBMCs. CDR3: CASRERSGTEAFF. The DNA for the CDR3 is TGTGCCAGCAGAGAAAGATCTGGCACTGAAGCTTTCTTT.